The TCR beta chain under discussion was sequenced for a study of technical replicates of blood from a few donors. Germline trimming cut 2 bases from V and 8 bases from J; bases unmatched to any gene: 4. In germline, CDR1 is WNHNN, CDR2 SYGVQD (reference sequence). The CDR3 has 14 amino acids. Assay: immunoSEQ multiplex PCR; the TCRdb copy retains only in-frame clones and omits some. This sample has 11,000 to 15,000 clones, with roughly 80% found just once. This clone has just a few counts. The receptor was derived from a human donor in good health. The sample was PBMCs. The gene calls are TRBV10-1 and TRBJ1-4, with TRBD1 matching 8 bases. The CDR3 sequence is CASSEEGQEEKLFF. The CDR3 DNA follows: TGCGCCAGCAGTGAGGAGGGACAGGAAGAAAAACTGTTTTTT.